What follows is one T cell receptor (beta chain) and its context. Its antigen is not yet known. Base qualities are missing; no much larger clone stands one base away. To prepare the library, the immunoSEQ multiplex PCR assay was applied. TCRdb took over this immuneACCESS table, retaining in-frame rearrangements with V and J assigned. Such tables are incomplete; in checked studies, under half of the missing clones stem from an unresolved V gene, and the remainder is unexplained. The sample profile shows 70,000 to 100,000 clones; 85% to 95% of them were found once. The ten largest account for approximately 4.5% of the sample. The data belong to a study of T cell changes during pregnancy in multiple sclerosis (dated by TCRdb to 2018 to 2020). In terms of the full investigation: In women with multiple sclerosis, the researchers looked at how the T cell repertoire shifted as pregnancy progressed.

The CDR3 contains 16 residues, cysteine and phenylalanine counted. Here the CDR3 DNA is all that survives: 48 bases in frame from base 1. Looking up the germline V gene yields CDR1 MNHNS and CDR2 SASEGT. A distance of 14 bases separates the germline ends of V and J, which lose 2 bases and 4 bases respectively. The chain is encoded by TRBV6-1 joined to TRBJ1-4, with a tentative D gene TRBD1 over 5 matching bases. The sample in question was peripheral blood, obtained in the first trimester of pregnancy. This receptor was taken from a female donor with multiple sclerosis, enrolled in a pregnancy study. For the CDR3, the sequence is CASSERAGVYNEKLFF. The DNA is as follows: TGTGCCAGCAGTGAAAGGGCGGGGGTCTATAATGAAAAACTGTTTTTT.